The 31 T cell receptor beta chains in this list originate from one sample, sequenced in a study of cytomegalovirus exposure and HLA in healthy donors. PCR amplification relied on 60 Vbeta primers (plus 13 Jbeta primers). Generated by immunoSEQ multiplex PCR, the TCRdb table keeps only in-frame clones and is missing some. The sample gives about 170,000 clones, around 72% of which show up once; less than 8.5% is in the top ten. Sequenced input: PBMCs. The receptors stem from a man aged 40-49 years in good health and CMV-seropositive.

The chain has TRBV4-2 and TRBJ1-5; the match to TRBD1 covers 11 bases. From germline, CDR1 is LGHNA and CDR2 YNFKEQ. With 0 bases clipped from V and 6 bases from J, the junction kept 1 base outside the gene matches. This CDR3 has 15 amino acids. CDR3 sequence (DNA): TGTGCCAGCAGCCAAGAAGGACAGGGGGCTCAGCCCCAGCATTTT. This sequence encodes CASSQEGQGAQPQHF.

The CDR3 sequence: CASSLVTSGVYEQYF. CDR3 DNA: TGTGCCAGCAGCTTAGTGACTAGCGGGGTCTACGAGCAGTACTTC. The rearrangement links TRBV7-9 to TRBJ2-7; the match to TRBD2 covers 11 bases. V lost 1 base to trimming and J lost 3 bases; unmatched junction nucleotides: 2. The V gene's germline CDR1 is SEHNR and CDR2 FQNEAQ (reference sequence). The CDR3 totals 15 residues.

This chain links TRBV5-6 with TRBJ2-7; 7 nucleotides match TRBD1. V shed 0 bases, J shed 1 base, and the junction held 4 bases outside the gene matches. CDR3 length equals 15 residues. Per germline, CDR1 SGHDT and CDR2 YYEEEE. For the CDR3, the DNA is TGTGCCAGCAGCTTGGGGACAGGAACTTCCTACGAGCAGTACTTC. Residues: CASSLGTGTSYEQYF.

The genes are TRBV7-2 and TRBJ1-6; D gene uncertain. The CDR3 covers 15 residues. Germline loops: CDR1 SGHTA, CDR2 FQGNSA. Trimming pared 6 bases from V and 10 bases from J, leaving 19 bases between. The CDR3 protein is CASRPDPREYSPLHF. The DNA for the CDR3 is TGTGCCAGCAGACCAGACCCTCGGGAGTACTCACCCCTCCACTTT.

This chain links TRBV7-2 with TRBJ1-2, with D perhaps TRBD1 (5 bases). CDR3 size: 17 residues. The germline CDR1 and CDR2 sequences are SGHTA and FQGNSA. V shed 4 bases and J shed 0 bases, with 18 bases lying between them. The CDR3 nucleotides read TGTGCCAGCAGCTCTTTCAGGGAACTGCAAACTAACTATGGCTACACCTTC. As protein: CASSSFRELQTNYGYTF.

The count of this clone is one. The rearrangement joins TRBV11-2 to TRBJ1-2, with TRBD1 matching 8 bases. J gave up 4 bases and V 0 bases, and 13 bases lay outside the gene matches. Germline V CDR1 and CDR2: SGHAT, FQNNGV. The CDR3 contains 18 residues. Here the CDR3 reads CASSLEALPGTGAYGYTF. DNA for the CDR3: TGTGCCAGCAGCTTAGAGGCCCTTCCCGGGACAGGTGCCTATGGCTACACCTTC.

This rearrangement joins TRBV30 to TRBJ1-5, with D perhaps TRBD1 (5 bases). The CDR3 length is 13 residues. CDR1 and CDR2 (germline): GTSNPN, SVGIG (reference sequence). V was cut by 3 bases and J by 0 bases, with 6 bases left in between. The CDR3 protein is CAWRDNSNQPQHF. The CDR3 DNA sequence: TGTGCCTGGAGGGACAATAGCAATCAGCCCCAGCATTTT.

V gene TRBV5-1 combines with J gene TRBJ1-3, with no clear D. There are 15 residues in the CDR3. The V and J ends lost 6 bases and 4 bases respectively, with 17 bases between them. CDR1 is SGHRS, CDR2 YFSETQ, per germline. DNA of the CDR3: TGCGCCAGCAACATTGGCGGGCATAAAGGAAACACCATATATTTT. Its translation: CASNIGGHKGNTIYF.

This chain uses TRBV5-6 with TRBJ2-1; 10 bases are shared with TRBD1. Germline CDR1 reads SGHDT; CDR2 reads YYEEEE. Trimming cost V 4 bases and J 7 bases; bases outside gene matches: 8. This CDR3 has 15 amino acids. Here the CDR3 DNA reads TGTGCCAGCAGCCCGGGACAGGGGCTGAGAAATGAGCAGTTCTTC. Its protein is CASSPGQGLRNEQFF.

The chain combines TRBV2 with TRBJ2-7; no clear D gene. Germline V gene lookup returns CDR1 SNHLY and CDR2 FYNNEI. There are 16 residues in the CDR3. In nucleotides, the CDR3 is TGTGCTCAAACAGAAGCCGGCATACGGAACTCCTACGAGCAGTACTTC. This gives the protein CAQTEAGIRNSYEQYF.

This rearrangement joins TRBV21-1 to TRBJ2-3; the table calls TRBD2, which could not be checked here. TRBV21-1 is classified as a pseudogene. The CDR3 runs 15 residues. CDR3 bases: TGTGCCAGCAGCGCTCACCTGGAGGGAGCAGATACGCAGTATTTT. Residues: CASSAHLEGADTQYF.

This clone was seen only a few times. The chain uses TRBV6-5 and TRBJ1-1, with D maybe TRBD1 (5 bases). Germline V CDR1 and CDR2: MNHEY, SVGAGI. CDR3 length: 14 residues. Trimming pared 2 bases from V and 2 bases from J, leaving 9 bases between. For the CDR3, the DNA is TGTGCCAGCAGTTACAGACAGTTCAACACTGAAGCTTTCTTT. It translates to CASSYRQFNTEAFF.

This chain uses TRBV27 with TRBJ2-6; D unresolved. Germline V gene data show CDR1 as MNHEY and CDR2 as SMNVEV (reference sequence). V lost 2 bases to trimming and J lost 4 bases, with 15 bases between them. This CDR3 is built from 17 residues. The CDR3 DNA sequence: TGTGCCAGCAGTTTACTTGTTGGTGGAGCGGGGGCCAACGTCCTGACTTTC. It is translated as CASSLLVGGAGANVLTF.

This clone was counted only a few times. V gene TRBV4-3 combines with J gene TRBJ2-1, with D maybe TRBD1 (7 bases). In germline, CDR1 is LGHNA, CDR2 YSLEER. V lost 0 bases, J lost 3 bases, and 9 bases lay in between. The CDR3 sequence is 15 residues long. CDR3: CASSQDRGVYNEQFF. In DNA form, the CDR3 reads TGCGCCAGCAGCCAAGACAGGGGGGTCTACAATGAGCAGTTCTTC.

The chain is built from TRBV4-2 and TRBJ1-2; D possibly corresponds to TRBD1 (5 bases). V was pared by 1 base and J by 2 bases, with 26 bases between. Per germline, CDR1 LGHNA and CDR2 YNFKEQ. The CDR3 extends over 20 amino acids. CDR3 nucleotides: TGTGCCAGCAGCCAAGGAGGCGCAGGCGGGGCGACCCTAAGAAACTATGGCTACACCTTC. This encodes CASSQGGAGGATLRNYGYTF.

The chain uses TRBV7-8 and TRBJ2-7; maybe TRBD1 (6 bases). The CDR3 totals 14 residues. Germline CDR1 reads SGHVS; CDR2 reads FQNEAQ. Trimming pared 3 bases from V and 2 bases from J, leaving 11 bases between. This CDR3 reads CASSFGQLTYEQYF. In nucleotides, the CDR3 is TGTGCCAGCAGCTTCGGACAGTTGACCTACGAGCAGTACTTC.

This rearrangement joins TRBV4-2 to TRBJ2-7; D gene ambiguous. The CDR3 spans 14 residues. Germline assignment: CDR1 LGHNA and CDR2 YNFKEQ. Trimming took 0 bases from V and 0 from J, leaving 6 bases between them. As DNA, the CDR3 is TGTGCCAGCAGCCAAGACCCCGGCTCCTACGAGCAGTACTTC. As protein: CASSQDPGSYEQYF.

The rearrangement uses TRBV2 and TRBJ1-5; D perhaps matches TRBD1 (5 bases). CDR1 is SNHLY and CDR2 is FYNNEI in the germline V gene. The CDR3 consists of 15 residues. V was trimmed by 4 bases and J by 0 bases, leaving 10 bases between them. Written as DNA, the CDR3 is TGTGCCAGCAGTGGCTACAGGAATAGCAATCAGCCCCAGCATTTT. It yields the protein CASSGYRNSNQPQHF. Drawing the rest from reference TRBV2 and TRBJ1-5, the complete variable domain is EPEVTQTPSHQVTQMGQEVILRCVPISNHLYFYWYRQILGQKVEFLVSFYNNEISEKSEIFDDQFSVERPDGSNFTLKIRSTKLEDSAMYFCASSGYRNSNQPQHFGDGTRLSIL.

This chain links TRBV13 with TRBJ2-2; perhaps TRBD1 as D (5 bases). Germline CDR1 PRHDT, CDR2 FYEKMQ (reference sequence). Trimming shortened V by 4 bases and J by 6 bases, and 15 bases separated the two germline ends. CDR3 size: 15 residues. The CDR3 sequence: CASSSRRQSAGELFF. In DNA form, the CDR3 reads TGTGCCAGCAGCTCAAGACGACAGTCCGCCGGGGAGCTGTTTTTT.

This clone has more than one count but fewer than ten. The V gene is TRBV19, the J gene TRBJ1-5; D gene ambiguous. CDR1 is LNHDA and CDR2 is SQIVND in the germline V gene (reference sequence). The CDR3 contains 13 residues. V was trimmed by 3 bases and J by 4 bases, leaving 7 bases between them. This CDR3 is CASSMSGNQPQHF. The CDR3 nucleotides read TGTGCCAGTAGTATGTCCGGGAATCAGCCCCAGCATTTT.

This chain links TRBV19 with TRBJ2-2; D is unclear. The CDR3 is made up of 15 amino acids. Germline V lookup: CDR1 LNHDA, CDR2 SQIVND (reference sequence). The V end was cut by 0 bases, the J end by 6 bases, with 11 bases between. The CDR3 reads CASSIDRGVAGELFF. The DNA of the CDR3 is TGTGCCAGTAGTATAGACCGTGGAGTGGCCGGGGAGCTGTTTTTT.

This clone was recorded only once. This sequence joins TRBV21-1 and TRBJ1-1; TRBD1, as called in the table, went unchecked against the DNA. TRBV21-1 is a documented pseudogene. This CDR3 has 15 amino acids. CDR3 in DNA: TGTGCCAGCAGCAAGGAGGGGGCAACTAACACTGAAGCTTTCTTT. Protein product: CASSKEGATNTEAFF.

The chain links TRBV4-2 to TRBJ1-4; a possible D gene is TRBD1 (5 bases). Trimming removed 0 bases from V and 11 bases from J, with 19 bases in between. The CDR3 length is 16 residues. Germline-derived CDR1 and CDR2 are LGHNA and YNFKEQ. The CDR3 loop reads CASSQETLRVAGKLFF. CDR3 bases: TGTGCCAGCAGCCAAGAAACTTTAAGGGTGGCAGGGAAACTGTTTTTT.

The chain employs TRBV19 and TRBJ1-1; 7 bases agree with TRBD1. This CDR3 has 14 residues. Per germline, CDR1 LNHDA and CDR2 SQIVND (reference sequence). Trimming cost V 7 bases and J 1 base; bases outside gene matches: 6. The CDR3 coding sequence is TGTGCCAGTAACTTGGGACAGCCGAACACTGAAGCTTTCTTT. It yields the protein CASNLGQPNTEAFF.

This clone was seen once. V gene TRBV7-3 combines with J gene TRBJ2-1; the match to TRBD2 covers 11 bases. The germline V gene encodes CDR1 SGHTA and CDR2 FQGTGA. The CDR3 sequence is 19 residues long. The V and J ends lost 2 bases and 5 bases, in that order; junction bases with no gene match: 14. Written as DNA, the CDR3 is TGTGCCAGCAGCTTATCCAACGGGGGCATAGCGGGGGGGGACAATGAGCAGTTCTTC. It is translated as CASSLSNGGIAGGDNEQFF.

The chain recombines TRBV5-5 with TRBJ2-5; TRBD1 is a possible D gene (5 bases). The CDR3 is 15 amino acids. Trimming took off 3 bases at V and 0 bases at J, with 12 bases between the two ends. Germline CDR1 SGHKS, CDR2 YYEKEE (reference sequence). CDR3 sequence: CASSWAEGDQETQYF. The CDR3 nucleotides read TGTGCCAGCAGCTGGGCAGAAGGGGACCAAGAGACCCAGTACTTC.

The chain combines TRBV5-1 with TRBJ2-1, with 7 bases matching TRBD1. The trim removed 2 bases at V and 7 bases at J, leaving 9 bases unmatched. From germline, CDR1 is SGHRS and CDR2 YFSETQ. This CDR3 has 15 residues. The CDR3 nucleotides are TGCGCCAGCAGCTTATCACAGGGGTCGAGTAATGAGCAGTTCTTC. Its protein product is CASSLSQGSSNEQFF. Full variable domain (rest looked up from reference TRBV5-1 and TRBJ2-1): KAGVTQTPRYLIKTRGQQVTLSCSPISGHRSVSWYQQTPGQGLQFLFEYFSETQRNKGNFPGRFSGRQFSNSRSEMNVSTLELGDSALYLCASSLSQGSSNEQFFGPGTRLTVL.

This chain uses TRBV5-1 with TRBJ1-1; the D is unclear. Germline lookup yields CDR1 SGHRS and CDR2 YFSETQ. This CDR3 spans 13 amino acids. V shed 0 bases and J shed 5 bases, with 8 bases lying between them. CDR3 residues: CASSLDTTTEAFF. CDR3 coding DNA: TGCGCCAGCAGCTTGGATACGACAACTGAAGCTTTCTTT.

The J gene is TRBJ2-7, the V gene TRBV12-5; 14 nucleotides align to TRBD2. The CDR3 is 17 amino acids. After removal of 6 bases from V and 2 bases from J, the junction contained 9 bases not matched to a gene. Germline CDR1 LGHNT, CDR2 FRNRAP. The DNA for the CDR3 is TGTGCTAGTGGCCCCCCCGGACTAGCGGGGGGAACCTACGAGCAGTACTTC. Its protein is CASGPPGLAGGTYEQYF.

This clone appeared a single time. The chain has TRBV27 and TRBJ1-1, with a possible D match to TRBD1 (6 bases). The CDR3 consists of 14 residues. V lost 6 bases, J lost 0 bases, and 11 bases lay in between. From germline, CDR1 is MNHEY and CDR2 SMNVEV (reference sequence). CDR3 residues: CASRAQGMNTEAFF. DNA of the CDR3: TGTGCCAGCAGGGCCCAGGGGATGAACACTGAAGCTTTCTTT.

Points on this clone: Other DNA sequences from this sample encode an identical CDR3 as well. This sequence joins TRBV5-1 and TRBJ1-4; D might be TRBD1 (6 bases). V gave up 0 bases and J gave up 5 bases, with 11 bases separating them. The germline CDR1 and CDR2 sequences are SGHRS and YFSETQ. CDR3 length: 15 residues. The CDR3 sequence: CASSLAGQPNEKLFF. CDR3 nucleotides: TGCGCCAGCAGCTTGGCTGGACAGCCGAATGAAAAACTGTTTTTT.